A single T cell receptor (beta chain) is shown here with its context. This entry belongs to a study of control samples from healthy donors and cancer patients. The table came from immunoSEQ multiplex PCR; TCRdb's copy has only in-frame clones and leaves some out. The profile shows just over 150,000 clones, 93% of them singletons. The sequence derives from a man in his fifties in good health. The sequenced sample consisted of blood.

CDR3 loop: CASSLNSGSGAYEQYF. In DNA, the CDR3 is TGCGCCAGCAGCTTAAATAGCGGGAGCGGGGCCTACGAGCAGTACTTC. The rearrangement uses TRBV5-1 and TRBJ2-7; 9 bases agree with TRBD2. Losses at the gene ends were 2 bases for V and 2 bases for J; bases not matched to a gene: 8. The CDR3 is 16 amino acids. The germline V gene encodes CDR1 SGHRS and CDR2 YFSETQ.